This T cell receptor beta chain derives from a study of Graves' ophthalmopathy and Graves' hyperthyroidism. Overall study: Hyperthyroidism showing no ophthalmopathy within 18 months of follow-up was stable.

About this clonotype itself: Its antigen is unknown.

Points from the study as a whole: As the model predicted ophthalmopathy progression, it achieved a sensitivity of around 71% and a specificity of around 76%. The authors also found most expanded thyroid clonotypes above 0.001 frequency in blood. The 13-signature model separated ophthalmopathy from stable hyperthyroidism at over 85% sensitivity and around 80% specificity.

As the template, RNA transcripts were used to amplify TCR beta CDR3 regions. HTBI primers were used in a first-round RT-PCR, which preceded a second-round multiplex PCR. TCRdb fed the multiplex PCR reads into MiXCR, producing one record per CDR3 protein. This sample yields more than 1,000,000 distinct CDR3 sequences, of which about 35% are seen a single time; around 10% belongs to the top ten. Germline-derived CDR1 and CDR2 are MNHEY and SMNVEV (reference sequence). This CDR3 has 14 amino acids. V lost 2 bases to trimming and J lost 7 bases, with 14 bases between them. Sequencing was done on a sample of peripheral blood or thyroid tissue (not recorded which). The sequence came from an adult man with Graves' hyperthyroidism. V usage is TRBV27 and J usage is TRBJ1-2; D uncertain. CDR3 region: CASSLRSQIGGYTF. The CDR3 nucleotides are TGTGCCAGCAGTTTAAGATCCCAAATCGGTGGCTACACCTTC.